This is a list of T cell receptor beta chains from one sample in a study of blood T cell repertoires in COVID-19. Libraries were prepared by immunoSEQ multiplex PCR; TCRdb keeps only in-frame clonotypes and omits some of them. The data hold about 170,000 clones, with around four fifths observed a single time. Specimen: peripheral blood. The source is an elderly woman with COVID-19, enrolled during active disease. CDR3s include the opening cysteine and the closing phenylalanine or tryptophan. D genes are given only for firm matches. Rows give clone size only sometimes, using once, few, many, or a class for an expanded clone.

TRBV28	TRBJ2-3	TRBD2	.	CASSNPGLAINTQYF	TGTGCCAGCAGTAATCCGGGACTAGCGATAAATACGCAGTATTTT
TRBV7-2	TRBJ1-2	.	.	CASSLEAGNNGYTF	TGTGCCAGCAGCTTAGAGGCAGGGAATAATGGCTACACCTTC
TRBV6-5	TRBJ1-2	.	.	CASSYGDKVDGYTF	TGTGCCAGCAGTTACGGTGACAAGGTGGATGGCTACACCTTC
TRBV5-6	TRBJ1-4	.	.	CASSRRGGNEKLFF	TGTGCCAGCAGCCGACGGGGGGGTAATGAAAAACTGTTTTTT
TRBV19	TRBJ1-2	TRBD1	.	CASTLGGRLMRGYTF	TGTGCCAGTACCCTAGGGGGCAGACTCATGAGGGGCTACACCTTC
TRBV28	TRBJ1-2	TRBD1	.	CASRFGTGGLANYGYTF	TGTGCCAGCCGGTTCGGGACAGGGGGCCTTGCTAACTATGGCTACACCTTC
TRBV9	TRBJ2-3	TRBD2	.	CASSGGTTHTDTQYF	TGTGCCAGCAGCGGGGGGACTACTCACACAGATACGCAGTATTTT
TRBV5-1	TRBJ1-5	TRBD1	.	CASSVTGGDEPQHF	TGCGCCAGCAGCGTGACAGGGGGCGATGAGCCCCAGCATTTT
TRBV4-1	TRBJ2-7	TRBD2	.	CASSLHSGSFYEQYF	TGCGCCAGCAGCTTACATAGCGGGAGTTTCTACGAGCAGTACTTC
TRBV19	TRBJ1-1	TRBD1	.	CASSIDPRGQGWGTNTEAFF	TGTGCCAGTAGTATAGATCCCCGGGGACAGGGATGGGGGACGAACACTGAAGCTTTCTTT
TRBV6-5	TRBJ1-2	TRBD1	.	CASSLRQGGFGGYTF	TGTGCCAGCAGCCTCAGACAGGGGGGATTCGGTGGCTACACCTTC
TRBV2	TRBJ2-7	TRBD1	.	CASREPGQGHF	TGTGCCAGCAGAGAACCGGGACAGGGCCACTTC
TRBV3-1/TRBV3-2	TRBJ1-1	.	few	CASSQLTEAFF	TGTGCCAGCAGCCAACTCACTGAAGCTTTCTTT
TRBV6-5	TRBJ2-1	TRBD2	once	CASSYSGSSYNEQFF	TGTGCCAGCAGTTACAGCGGGAGCTCCTACAATGAGCAGTTCTTC
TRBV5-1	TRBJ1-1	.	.	CASSLMAGRTEAFF	TGCGCCAGCAGCTTGATGGCAGGGCGAACTGAAGCTTTCTTT
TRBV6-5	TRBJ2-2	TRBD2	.	CASRPTTGGAGELFF	TGTGCCAGCAGACCCACTACGGGAGGGGCCGGGGAGCTGTTTTTT
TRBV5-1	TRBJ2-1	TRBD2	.	CASSLDLAGGSNEQFF	TGCGCCAGCAGCTTGGACCTAGCGGGAGGTTCCAATGAGCAGTTCTTC
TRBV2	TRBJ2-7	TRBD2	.	CASTLGGGLGGYEQYF	TGTGCCAGCACCCTTGGGGGGGGACTAGGGGGCTACGAGCAGTACTTC
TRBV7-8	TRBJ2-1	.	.	CASSLSSSSYNEQFF	TGTGCCAGCAGCCTTAGCTCGAGCTCCTACAATGAGCAGTTCTTC
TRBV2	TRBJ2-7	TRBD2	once	CASRDSGRSMYEQYF	TGTGCCAGCAGGGATAGCGGGAGATCAATGTACGAGCAGTACTTC
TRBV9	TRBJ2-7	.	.	CASSVDGSSFEQYF	TGTGCCAGCAGCGTAGATGGTAGTTCCTTCGAGCAGTACTTC
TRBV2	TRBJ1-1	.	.	CASTSTANTEAFF	TGTGCCAGCACCTCGACAGCGAACACTGAAGCTTTCTTT
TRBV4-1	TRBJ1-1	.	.	CASSQEGGWNTEAFF	TGCGCCAGCAGCCAAGAGGGAGGTTGGAACACTGAAGCTTTCTTT
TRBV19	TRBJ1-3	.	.	CAIKGETGNTIYF	TGTGCCATAAAGGGGGAGACTGGAAACACCATATATTTT
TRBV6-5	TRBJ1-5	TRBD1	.	CASCRDRNQPQHF	TGTGCCAGCTGCCGGGACAGAAATCAGCCCCAGCATTTT
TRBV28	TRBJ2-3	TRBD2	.	CASSSAGIGTDTQYF	TGTGCCAGCAGTTCAGCGGGGATTGGCACAGATACGCAGTATTTT
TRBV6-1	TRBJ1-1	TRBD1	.	CASSERGPGATEAFF	TGTGCCAGCAGTGAAAGGGGGCCGGGAGCCACTGAAGCTTTCTTT
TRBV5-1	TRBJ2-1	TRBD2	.	CASSQGLAIVEQFF	TGCGCCAGCAGCCAGGGACTAGCGATCGTCGAGCAGTTCTTC
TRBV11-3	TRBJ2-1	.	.	CASSWEQDNEQFF	TGTGCCAGCAGCTGGGAACAGGACAATGAGCAGTTCTTC
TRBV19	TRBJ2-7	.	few	CASSGGSYEQYF	TGTGCCAGTAGCGGAGGCTCCTACGAGCAGTACTTC
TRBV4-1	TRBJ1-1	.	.	CASRLLGVGNTEAFF	TGCGCCAGCAGACTGTTAGGGGTTGGGAACACTGAAGCTTTCTTT
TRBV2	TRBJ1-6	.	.	CASSDSSSYNSPLHF	TGTGCCAGCAGTGATTCGAGCTCCTATAATTCACCCCTCCACTTT
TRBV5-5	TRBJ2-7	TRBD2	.	CASSPPYPRGGDEQYF	TGTGCCAGCAGCCCACCCTACCCCCGGGGGGGTGACGAGCAGTACTTC
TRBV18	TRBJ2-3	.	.	CASSPRTAGDTQYF	TGTGCCAGCTCACCACGGACGGCGGGGGATACGCAGTATTTT
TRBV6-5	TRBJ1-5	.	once	CASSPPGAQHF	TGTGCCAGCTCCCCGCCCGGGGCCCAGCATTTT
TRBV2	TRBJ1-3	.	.	CASSTGNTIYF	TGTGCCAGCAGCACTGGAAACACCATATATTTT
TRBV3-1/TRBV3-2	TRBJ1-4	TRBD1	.	CASRGHNEKLFF	TGTGCCAGTAGGGGGCATAATGAAAAACTGTTTTTT
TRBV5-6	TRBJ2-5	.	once	CASSYGLTGEETQYF	TGTGCCAGCAGCTACGGACTAACCGGGGAAGAGACCCAGTACTTC
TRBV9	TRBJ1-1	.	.	CASSPPVGGPSTEAFF	TGTGCCAGCAGCCCACCTGTAGGGGGACCGAGTACTGAAGCTTTCTTT
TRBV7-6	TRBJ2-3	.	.	CASSLFPGTRSTDTQYF	TGTGCCAGCAGCTTGTTTCCCGGGACACGTAGCACAGATACGCAGTATTTT
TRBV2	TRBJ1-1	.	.	CASSEAGGLEAFF	TGTGCCAGCAGTGAAGCTGGAGGTCTTGAAGCTTTCTTT
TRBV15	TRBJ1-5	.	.	CATSSPAVRSNQPQHF	TGTGCCACCAGCAGTCCGGCGGTGCGTTCCAATCAGCCCCAGCATTTT
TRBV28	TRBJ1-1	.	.	CASVPGQNTEAFF	TGTGCCAGTGTGCCAGGGCAGAACACTGAAGCTTTCTTT
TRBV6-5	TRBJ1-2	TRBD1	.	CASRNDRDRDHTF	TGTGCCAGCAGAAATGACCGGGACAGGGATCACACCTTC
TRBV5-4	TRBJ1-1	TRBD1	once	CASSPRQGPNTEAFF	TGTGCCAGCAGCCCAAGACAGGGACCGAACACTGAAGCTTTCTTT
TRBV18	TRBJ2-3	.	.	CASSPPSESSTQYF	TGTGCCAGCTCACCACCTAGCGAGTCAAGTACGCAGTATTTT
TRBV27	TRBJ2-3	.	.	CASSGLPSAGDTQYF	TGTGCCAGCAGCGGCCTTCCCTCCGCAGGGGATACGCAGTATTTT
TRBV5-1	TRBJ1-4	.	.	CASRAQGRTNEKLFF	TGCGCCAGCAGGGCACAGGGACGAACTAATGAAAAACTGTTTTTT
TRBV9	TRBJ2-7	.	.	CASSVESGHEQYF	TGTGCCAGCAGCGTAGAGTCAGGCCACGAGCAGTACTTC
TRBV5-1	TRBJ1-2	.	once	CASSPTSGGYTF	TGCGCCAGCAGCCCAACTTCTGGTGGCTACACCTTC
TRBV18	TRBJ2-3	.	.	CASSPPNRPHVGTDTQYF	TGTGCCAGCTCACCACCGAACAGGCCTCACGTCGGGACAGATACGCAGTATTTT
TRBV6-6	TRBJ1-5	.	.	CASRPVNQPQHF	TGTGCCAGCCGTCCAGTGAATCAGCCCCAGCATTTT
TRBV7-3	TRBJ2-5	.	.	CASSRARGETQYF	TGTGCCAGCAGCCGAGCCCGGGGGGAGACCCAGTACTTC
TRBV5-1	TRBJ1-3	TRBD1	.	CASSLGQGGNTIYF	TGCGCCAGCAGCTTGGGACAGGGCGGAAACACCATATATTTT
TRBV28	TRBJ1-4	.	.	CASIGGMSNEKLFF	TGTGCCAGTATCGGGGGGATGTCTAATGAAAAACTGTTTTTT
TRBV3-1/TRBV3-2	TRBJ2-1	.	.	CASSPKVEEFYNEQFF	TGTGCCAGCAGCCCAAAGGTGGAGGAATTTTACAATGAGCAGTTCTTC
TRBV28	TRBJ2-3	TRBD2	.	CASSPTSGSFSDTQYF	TGTGCCAGCAGTCCGACTAGCGGGAGCTTTTCAGATACGCAGTATTTT
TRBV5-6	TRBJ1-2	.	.	CASSLLYGYTF	TGTGCCAGCAGCCTACTCTATGGCTACACCTTC
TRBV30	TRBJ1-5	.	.	CAWSPSEAAQHF	TGTGCCTGGAGTCCCTCGGAGGCAGCCCAGCATTTT
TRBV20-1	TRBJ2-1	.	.	CSALGNEQFF	TGCAGTGCCCTAGGCAATGAGCAGTTCTTC